The source of this T cell receptor beta chain is a study of blood T cell repertoires in COVID-19 (dated by TCRdb to about 2020). Concerning the study at large: Samples from collaborators originated in the United States, Italy and Spain and spanned both the acute and convalescent phases of COVID-19. The prospective study material was composed of cDNA or gDNA derived from T cells, B-cell-depleted T cells, or PBMCs. Subjects who had been exposed to COVID-19, were actively infected with it, or had recovered from it provided the deeply sampled blood TCRbeta repertoires that made up the dataset. The repertoires were released in a freely available public database intended as a resource for research on the immune response to SARS-CoV-2. The samples were drawn from the first 160 participants of the ongoing ImmuneRACE study and from under 1,500 subjects provided by 6 global collaborators. The sample metadata nearly always contained a de-identified subject ID, COVID-19 status, age in years and sex. HLA class I and class II types, where available, came from metadata supplied by the sample provider rather than from assay-based typing.

The immunoSEQ Assay, a bias-controlled multiplex PCR, was used to amplify TCRbeta CDR3 regions from genomic DNA. The paper's processing steps were these. Within the assay, amplification of reference gene primers was used to estimate how many nucleated cells each sample contained. Sequence reads were collapsed and filtered to measure the absolute abundance of every unique TCRbeta CDR3 rearrangement. For each sample, productive Simpson clonality was calculated as the square root of Simpson's diversity index over productive rearrangements. TCRdb mirrors the immuneACCESS table, restricted to in-frame sequences. Some clones are absent from its copies; in checked studies, under half trace to an unresolved V gene, and the reason for the others is unknown. V and J calls and clone size come straight from that table; D and trimming were deduced from the DNA. The sample contains approximately 240,000 clones, roughly three quarters of them found a single time. About 4% of the sample rests with the top ten.

The junction carries 10 bases between V and J, which are trimmed by 2 bases and 3 bases respectively. Measured from the cysteine to the phenylalanine, the CDR3 is 15 residues long. CDR3 DNA is the only sequence kept; it has 45 bases, read in frame from the first base. The germline V gene sets CDR1 to MDHEN and CDR2 to SYDVKM. Results and caveats for the whole study, not just this receptor: The amount of clinical and demographic metadata varied by source and participant and was provided uncurated.

In the case of this clone: The antigen this receptor binds is unknown. No base quality values were provided; no much bigger clone lies one nucleotide off.

Collaborating institutions collected whole blood in K2EDTA tubes following their own protocols. For TCRbeta analysis, collaborator samples were shipped as frozen whole blood, as isolated PBMCs, or as DNA extracted from either sample type. The sample taken for sequencing was peripheral blood. The rearrangement joined TRBV28 to TRBJ2-2, with the D segment identity uncertain. This receptor was obtained from a woman aged 40 to 50 with active or convalescent COVID-19. The CDR3 reads CASSLLYRYTGELFF. The DNA reads TGTGCCAGCAGTTTACTCTACCGCTACACCGGGGAGCTGTTTTTT.